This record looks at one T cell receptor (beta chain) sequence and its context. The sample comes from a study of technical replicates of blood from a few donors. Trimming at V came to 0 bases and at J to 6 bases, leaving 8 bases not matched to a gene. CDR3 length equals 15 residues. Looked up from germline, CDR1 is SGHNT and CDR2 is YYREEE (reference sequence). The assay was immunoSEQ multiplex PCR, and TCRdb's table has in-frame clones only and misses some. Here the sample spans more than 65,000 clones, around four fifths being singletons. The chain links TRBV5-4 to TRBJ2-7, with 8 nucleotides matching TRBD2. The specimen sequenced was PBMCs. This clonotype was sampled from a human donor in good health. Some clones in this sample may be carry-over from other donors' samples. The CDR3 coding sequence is TGTGCCAGCAGCTTGGAAAACGGGAGGGCCGTCGAGCAGTACTTC. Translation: CASSLENGRAVEQYF. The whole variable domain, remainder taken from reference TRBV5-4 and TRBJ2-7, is ETGVTQSPTHLIKTRGQQVTLRCSSQSGHNTVSWYQQALGQGPQFIFQYYREEENGRGNFPPRFSGLQFPNYSSELNVNALELDDSALYLCASSLENGRAVEQYFGPGTRLTVT.